This is a list of T cell receptor beta chains from one sample in a study of T cells in localized non-small cell lung cancer. Only in-frame clones appear in the TCRdb table, and some are missing; sequencing was by immunoSEQ multiplex PCR. The data contain more than 2,000 clones, about 35% of them seen just once; the ten biggest clones take up less than 15%. The specimen comprised lung tumor tissue, sampled before any cancer treatment. These receptors were taken from a man between 40 and 69 years old with stage II lung adenocarcinoma. Each CDR3 is given with its conserved first and last residue. The D gene is left open where the match is weak. Some rows mark clone size as missing; the rest say once, few, many or name a class of expanded clone.

clone_size,v_call,d_call,j_call,cdr3_aa,cdr3_nt
-,TRBV30,-,TRBJ2-3,CAWSIGGTDTQYF,TGTGCCTGGAGTATCGGAGGCACAGATACGCAGTATTTT
-,TRBV22-1,-,TRBJ2-1,CASRLSGGAYNEQFF,TGTGCCAGCAGACTCAGCGGGGGAGCCTACAATGAGCAGTTCTTC
-,TRBV11-3,-,TRBJ2-2,CASSPRGDATGELFF,TGTGCCAGCAGCCCCCGCGGGGACGCCACCGGGGAGCTGTTTTTT
few,TRBV9,-,TRBJ1-5,CASSVVRDSNQPQHF,TGTGCCAGCAGCGTAGTCCGGGACAGCAATCAGCCCCAGCATTTT
-,TRBV14,TRBD1,TRBJ1-6,CASSQGTGSLNSPLHF,TGTGCCAGCAGCCAAGGGACAGGGAGCCTTAATTCACCCCTCCACTTT
-,TRBV6-8,-,TRBJ1-1,CASSWGDTEAFF,TGTGCCAGCAGCTGGGGGGACACTGAAGCTTTCTTT
-,TRBV14,-,TRBJ1-1,CASSQSGKKAFF,TGTGCCAGCAGCCAGTCCGGGAAGAAAGCTTTCTTT
large,TRBV14,TRBD2,TRBJ2-3,CASSRRRGDIGTDTQYF,TGTGCCAGCAGCCGGAGGCGGGGGGATATCGGCACAGATACGCAGTATTTT
-,TRBV19,-,TRBJ2-1,CASTTDRAPGNEQFF,TGTGCCAGTACCACGGACAGAGCTCCAGGCAATGAGCAGTTCTTC
medium-sized,TRBV9,-,TRBJ1-2,CASSVGGIQGGYGYTF,TGTGCCAGCAGCGTAGGAGGCATACAAGGAGGCTATGGCTACACCTTC